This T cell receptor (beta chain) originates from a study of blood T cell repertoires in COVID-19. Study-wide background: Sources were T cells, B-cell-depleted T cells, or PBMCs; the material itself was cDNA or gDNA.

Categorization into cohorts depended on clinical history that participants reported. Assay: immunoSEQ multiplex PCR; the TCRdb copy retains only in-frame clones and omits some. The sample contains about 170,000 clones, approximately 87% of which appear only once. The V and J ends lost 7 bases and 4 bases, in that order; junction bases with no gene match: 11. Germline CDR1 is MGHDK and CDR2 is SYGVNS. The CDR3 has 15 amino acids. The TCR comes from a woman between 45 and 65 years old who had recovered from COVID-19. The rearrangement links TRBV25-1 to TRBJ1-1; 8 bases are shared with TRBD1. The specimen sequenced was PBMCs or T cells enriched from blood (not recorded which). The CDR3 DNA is TGTGCCAGCACTTCTTGGACAGGGTCGGGCACTGAAGCTTTCTTT. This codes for CASTSWTGSGTEAFF.